One sample yielded the 27 T cell receptor beta chains listed below, sequenced in a study of blood T cell repertoires in COVID-19 (TCRdb year 2020). The library was made by the immunoSEQ multiplex PCR assay. The table was pulled from immuneACCESS by TCRdb, which kept in-frame rearrangements only. Such tables lose some clones; where checked, under half of the loss comes from unresolved V genes, and the rest has no known cause. The sample contains 220,000 or so clones, about 82% of them found a single time. In total, the top ten clones hold 2% to 2.5% of the sample. The sample comprised PBMCs or T cells enriched from blood (not recorded which). These receptor sequences come from a woman aged 45-65 years who had recovered from COVID-19.

The genes are TRBV3-1 (or the pseudogene TRBV3-2) and TRBJ2-7, with 12 bases lining up with TRBD2. CDR1 is LGHDT and CDR2 is YNNKEL in the germline V gene (reference sequence). The CDR3 covers 15 residues. V lost 4 bases to trimming and J lost 9 bases; unmatched junction nucleotides: 10. CDR3 bases: TGTGCCAGCAGCCGGCGGACTAGCGGGGACCTGCCGCAGTACTTC. It yields the protein CASSRRTSGDLPQYF.

This rearrangement joins TRBV10-3 to TRBJ1-2; no firm D call. This CDR3 spans 11 amino acids. Per germline, CDR1 ENHRY and CDR2 SYGVKD. Trimming removed 6 bases from V and 8 bases from J, with 10 bases in between. CDR3 nucleotide sequence: TGTGCCATCAGCGCAGGCGAGGGCTACACCTTC. Its protein is CAISAGEGYTF.

This clone is a singleton in its sample. The rearrangement uses TRBV18 and TRBJ1-2; no firm D call. Germline CDR1 and CDR2: KGHSH and LQKENI. The V gene lost 5 bases and the J gene lost 3 bases, with 10 bases spanning the gap. This CDR3 comprises 13 residues. DNA for the CDR3: TGTGCCAGCTCATTTGGCCAGGACTATGGCTACACCTTC. Translated, it gives CASSFGQDYGYTF.

The chain carries TRBV28 and TRBJ2-3; a weak D match, TRBD1 (6 bases). V was shortened by 6 bases and J by 5 bases, with 21 bases between the two germline ends. Germline V lookup: CDR1 MDHEN, CDR2 SYDVKM. This CDR3 contains 16 residues. CDR3 region: CASRPWDTNSRDTQYF. The CDR3 DNA follows: TGTGCCAGCAGACCCTGGGACACCAATAGTAGAGATACGCAGTATTTT.

V is TRBV7-2 and J is TRBJ1-2; 8 nucleotides line up with TRBD1. V gave up 6 bases and J gave up 4 bases; unmatched junction bases: 13. CDR1 SGHTA and CDR2 FQGNSA come from the germline V gene. The CDR3 is 16 residues long. CDR3 protein: CASSPGGQGAVYGYTF. The CDR3 DNA reads as TGTGCCAGCAGTCCCGGGGGGCAGGGGGCGGTCTATGGCTACACCTTC.

The rearrangement joins TRBV13 to TRBJ2-7; 15 bases map to TRBD2. In germline, CDR1 is PRHDT, CDR2 FYEKMQ (reference sequence). V shed 5 bases and J 2 bases; nucleotides not matched to a gene: 7. This CDR3 has 17 residues. The CDR3 reads CASSGGTSGGQTYEQYF. The DNA of the CDR3 is TGTGCCAGCAGCGGCGGGACTAGCGGGGGGCAAACCTACGAGCAGTACTTC.

This clone was counted a single time. This chain connects TRBV4-1 to TRBJ2-2; possible D gene TRBD2, 5 bases. V dropped 1 base and J dropped 3 bases, with 9 bases sitting between them. CDR1 is MGHRA, CDR2 YSYEKL, per germline. CDR3 length: 15 amino acids. CDR3 nucleotide sequence: TGCGCCAGCAGCCAAGCTAGCCGCGACACCGGGGAGCTGTTTTTT. Amino acids: CASSQASRDTGELFF.

The CDR3 nucleotides read TGTGCCAGCAGCCGACAGGGGAACACTGAAGCTTTCTTT. Its translation: CASSRQGNTEAFF. V gene TRBV11-3 combines with J gene TRBJ1-1, with 7 positions matching TRBD1. Germline CDR1 SGHNT, CDR2 YENEEA. The CDR3 spans 13 residues. V dropped 5 bases and J dropped 1; count of bases not matched to a gene: 1.

The chain recombines TRBV19 with TRBJ1-4, with 8 bases fitting TRBD1. The CDR3 is 15 amino acids. Germline V gene data show CDR1 as LNHDA and CDR2 as SQIVND (reference sequence). Trimming at V came to 9 bases and at J to 11 bases, leaving 17 bases not matched to a gene. The CDR3 region is CASHPGQGAIGKLFF. As DNA, the CDR3 is TGTGCCAGCCACCCGGGGCAGGGGGCTATAGGGAAACTGTTTTTT.

CDR3 amino acids: CASSSSFGANVLTF. In nucleotides, the CDR3 is TGTGCCAGCAGCTCGTCCTTTGGGGCCAACGTCCTGACTTTC. The rearrangement uses TRBV5-5 and TRBJ2-6; no clear D. There are 14 residues in the CDR3. Germline V gives CDR1 SGHKS, CDR2 YYEKEE (reference sequence). The V gene lost 3 bases and the J gene lost 3 bases, with 7 bases spanning the gap. The complete variable domain, with remaining parts taken from reference TRBV5-5 and TRBJ2-6, reads DAGVTQSPTHLIKTRGQQVTLRCSPISGHKSVSWYQQVLGQGPQFIFQYYEKEERGRGNFPDRFSARQFPNYSSELNVNALLLGDSALYLCASSSSFGANVLTFGAGSRLTVL.

The chain links TRBV24-1 to TRBJ1-1; 7 bases line up with TRBD1. Germline V gene lookup returns CDR1 KGHDR and CDR2 SFDVKD. Losses at the gene ends were 0 bases for V and 7 bases for J; bases not matched to a gene: 7. This CDR3 contains 15 residues. The CDR3 nucleotides read TGTGCCACCAGTGATTTGGACAGGGTAGGGAATGAAGCTTTCTTT. It is translated as CATSDLDRVGNEAFF.

The genes are TRBV5-1 and TRBJ2-1; a possible D gene is TRBD1 (6 bases). V lost 6 bases and J lost 9, with 16 bases in between. The CDR3 runs to 13 residues. Per the germline V gene, CDR1 is SGHRS and CDR2 is YFSETQ. The chain's CDR3 is CASKTGGLFEQFF. In DNA, the CDR3 is TGCGCCAGCAAAACTGGGGGCTTGTTTGAGCAGTTCTTC.

This clone was seen once. CDR3 amino acids: CASSLNRGLSYEQYF. The CDR3 DNA is TGTGCCAGCAGCCTTAACCGAGGGCTCTCCTACGAGCAGTACTTC. The chain links TRBV14 to TRBJ2-7, with D perhaps matching TRBD2 (5 bases). Germline V gene lookup returns CDR1 SGHDN and CDR2 FVKESK. The CDR3 extends over 15 amino acids. Trimming left V 4 bases short and J 0 bases short, with 13 bases between.

The rearrangement links TRBV7-3 to TRBJ1-6, with D uncertain. Per germline, CDR1 SGHTA and CDR2 FQGTGA. With 7 bases removed from V and 7 bases from J, the gap between germline ends came to 11 bases. The CDR3 length is 13 residues. The CDR3 bases are TGTGCCAGCACGGGGAGCGCGAATTCACCCCTCCACTTT. Translated: CASTGSANSPLHF.

The CDR3 bases are TGTGCCACCAGCAGAGCAGGGCCCTATCAGCCCCAGCATTTT. Translating gives CATSRAGPYQPQHF. The rearrangement joins TRBV15 to TRBJ1-5; TRBD1 is a possible D gene (5 bases). Germline V gene data show CDR1 as LNHNV and CDR2 as YYDKDF (reference sequence). Trimming pared 1 base from V and 5 bases from J, leaving 9 bases between. CDR3 size: 14 residues.

V gene TRBV6-2 or TRBV6-3 combines with J gene TRBJ2-1; a weak D match, TRBD1 (6 bases). This CDR3 contains 13 residues. The ends were cut back, 6 bases at V and 10 bases at J, with 16 bases in the middle. The germline CDR1 and CDR2 sequences are MNHEY and SVGEGT. In DNA, the CDR3 is TGTGCCAGCAGCCCCAAACTTGGGGGCGAGCAGTTCTTC. Its protein is CASSPKLGGEQFF.

The chain carries TRBV13 and TRBJ2-7; 7 bases map to TRBD1. The V and J ends lost 3 bases and 11 bases, in that order; junction bases with no gene match: 7. This CDR3 comprises 12 residues. Germline CDR1 reads PRHDT; CDR2 reads FYEKMQ (reference sequence). The CDR3 region is CASSLGRGPEYF. The CDR3 coding sequence is TGTGCCAGCAGCTTGGGAAGGGGGCCGGAGTACTTC.

V usage is TRBV5-4 and J usage is TRBJ2-3, with 7 bases lining up with TRBD1. Germline lookup yields CDR1 SGHNT and CDR2 YYREEE (reference sequence). The V gene end was trimmed by 3 bases and the J gene end by 1 base; junction bases not matched to a gene: 2. CDR3 length equals 14 residues. The CDR3 DNA follows: TGTGCCAGCAGCTCAGACAGGGGCACAGATACGCAGTATTTT. Its translation: CASSSDRGTDTQYF.

The CDR3 DNA is TGTGCCAGCACTGAGACTAGCGGGCCCCCGGGAACCTACAATGAGCAGTTCTTC. It encodes CASTETSGPPGTYNEQFF. The gene calls are TRBV27 and TRBJ2-1; the match to TRBD2 covers 10 bases. Germline lookup yields CDR1 MNHEY and CDR2 SMNVEV (reference sequence). The CDR3 runs 18 residues. Trimming cost V 7 bases and J 2 bases; bases outside gene matches: 14.

The chain employs TRBV5-5 and TRBJ1-2, with D unclear. Between the trimmed V and J ends, which lost 2 bases and 2 bases, there was a span of 7 bases. CDR3 size: 13 residues. CDR1 SGHKS and CDR2 YYEKEE come from the germline V gene (reference sequence). The CDR3: CASSFRQNYGYTF. The CDR3 coding sequence is TGTGCCAGCAGCTTTCGACAAAACTATGGCTACACCTTC.

The CDR3 loop is CASSLSGTRVDPDTQYF. As DNA, the CDR3 is TGTGCCAGCAGTTTAAGTGGGACTAGGGTCGATCCAGATACGCAGTATTTT. The chain uses TRBV7-2 and TRBJ2-3; 8 bases match TRBD2. V lost 6 bases and J lost 4; bases outside the gene matches: 15. Germline loops: CDR1 SGHTA, CDR2 FQGNSA. This CDR3 is built from 17 residues.

The genes are TRBV11-1 and TRBJ2-1, with TRBD1 identical over 9 bases. CDR1 is SGHAT and CDR2 is FQDESV in the germline V gene (reference sequence). The CDR3 sequence is 15 residues long. The V and J ends lost 5 bases and 4 bases, in that order; junction bases with no gene match: 6. The CDR3 region has the DNA TGTGCCAGCAGCCATACCGGGACAGGGTACAATGAGCAGTTCTTC. Translating it yields CASSHTGTGYNEQFF.

The chain couples TRBV2 to TRBJ1-3, with 7 bases matching TRBD1. J was trimmed by 3 bases and V by 7 bases; bases with no gene match: 12. Germline values: CDR1 SNHLY, CDR2 FYNNEI. This CDR3 is built from 16 residues. CDR3: CASIPGTANLGNTIYF. In DNA, the CDR3 is TGTGCCAGCATTCCCGGGACAGCGAACCTTGGAAACACCATATATTTT.

The chain couples TRBV10-3 to TRBJ2-3, with a tentative D call TRBD2 (6 bases). Trimming removed 4 bases from V and 6 bases from J, with 14 bases in between. Per the germline V gene, CDR1 is ENHRY and CDR2 is SYGVKD. The CDR3 has 14 amino acids. CDR3 protein: CAISAPSSVDTQYF. DNA of the CDR3: TGTGCCATCAGTGCCCCCTCTAGCGTCGATACGCAGTATTTT.

The chain carries TRBV19 and TRBJ2-1, with 10 bases aligning to TRBD1. The junction had 4 bases not matched to a gene; V was cut back by 3 bases and J by 5 bases. Per germline, CDR1 LNHDA and CDR2 SQIVND (reference sequence). This CDR3 is built from 15 residues. In DNA form, the CDR3 reads TGTGCCAGTAGTATCGACAGGGGGCTCAACAATGAGCAGTTCTTC. Translation gives CASSIDRGLNNEQFF.

V and J are TRBV2 and TRBJ1-2, with 8 bases fitting TRBD1. Unmatched junction bases numbered 3, after V lost 5 bases and J lost 7 bases. The CDR3 spans 12 residues. Per germline, CDR1 SNHLY and CDR2 FYNNEI. The CDR3 sequence is CASSQGQGGYTF. The CDR3 coding sequence is TGTGCCAGCAGTCAAGGACAGGGTGGCTACACCTTC.

This chain joins TRBV7-9 and TRBJ2-5; a weak D match, TRBD1 (6 bases). This CDR3 is built from 13 residues. In germline, CDR1 is SEHNR, CDR2 FQNEAQ (reference sequence). V lost 4 bases to trimming and J lost 5 bases, with 11 bases between them. CDR3 amino acids: CASSSRGGETQYF. The DNA for the CDR3 is TGTGCCAGCAGCTCTCGTGGGGGCGAGACCCAGTACTTC.